These T cell receptor beta chains were read from a single sample in a study of blood T cells in healthy people across ages. One entry per CDR3 protein, called by TCRdb with MiXCR from the 5' RACE reads. The table records over 1.5 million distinct CDR3 sequences, about 50% of them present only once. The sequenced sample consisted of blood. The source of these receptors is a woman in her forties in good health. Each CDR3 is given with its conserved first and last residue. The order of the fields is clone size, D gene, J gene, V gene, CDR3 DNA, CDR3 protein. D genes are given only for firm matches. Only some rows state a clone size, as once, few, many or a class for expanded clones.

>.|TRBD1|TRBJ1-2|TRBV28
TGTGCCAGCAGTGTTCAGGGGGGGAGTGATGGCTACACCTTC
CASSVQGGSDGYTF
>.|.|TRBJ2-5|TRBV6-6
TGTGCCAGTAGTTCCGGACGAGCGGGGTACTTC
CASSSGRAGYF
>.|.|TRBJ1-4|TRBV6-5
TGTGCCAGCAGTTACTCGAGGGGGAAACTGTTTTTT
CASSYSRGKLFF
>few|.|TRBJ2-6|TRBV7-3
TGTGCCAGCAGCTTAAAGTCGGAGGGTCTCGTGGCCAACGTCCTGACTTTC
CASSLKSEGLVANVLTF
>few|.|TRBJ2-3|TRBV6-1
TGTGCCAGCAGTGTAGACATAGGCGGATGGACAGATACGCAGTATTTT
CASSVDIGGWTDTQYF
>.|TRBD2|TRBJ2-3|TRBV20-1
TGCAGTGCTAGAGGAAGGGGCGGGGGGGCAGTCGCTAGCACAGATACGCAGTATTTT
CSARGRGGGAVASTDTQYF
>.|.|TRBJ2-5|TRBV12-3/TRBV12-4
TGTGCCAGCAGTTTTGTTGGGCGGGCCGGGGGAGAGGCCCAGTACTTC
CASSFVGRAGGEAQYF
>few|.|TRBJ2-1|TRBV15
TGTGCCACGCGGAACAATGAGCAGTTCTTC
CATRNNEQFF
>few|TRBD1|TRBJ2-7|TRBV5-1
TGCGCCAGCAGCTTAGCTAACAGGGGGCGCCGGGACTACGAGCAGTACTTC
CASSLANRGRRDYEQYF
>few|.|TRBJ2-3|TRBV7-2
TGTGCCAGCACCCCTGGACGGGGCGCACAGTATTTT
CASTPGRGAQYF
>.|.|TRBJ1-5|TRBV15
TGTGCCACCAGCAGAGCTGATCAGCCCCAGCATTTT
CATSRADQPQHF
>few|.|TRBJ1-2|TRBV20-1
TGCAGTGCTAGAGATCTTCGGGCAGAGGGGCCCTATGGCTACACCTTC
CSARDLRAEGPYGYTF
>once|TRBD2|TRBJ2-1|TRBV27
TGTGCCAGCAGTCCCGGCCCCGGGACTAGCGGGGGGAATGAGCAGTTCTTC
CASSPGPGTSGGNEQFF
>.|TRBD1|TRBJ1-2|TRBV4-3
TGCGCCAGCAGCCGCGACGCCGGGACAGGGACCAATGGCTACACCTTC
CASSRDAGTGTNGYTF
>.|TRBD1|TRBJ1-4|TRBV7-2
TGTGCCAGCAGCTCGGCCGGGACAGAAAGGAATGAAAAACTGTTTTTT
CASSSAGTERNEKLFF
>.|.|TRBJ1-5|TRBV28
TGTGCCAGCATGGGGTATGGCAATCAGCCCCAGCATTTT
CASMGYGNQPQHF
>.|.|TRBJ1-3|TRBV12-3/TRBV12-4
TGTGCCAGCAGTTTAAGCATAGGAAACACCATATATTTT
CASSLSIGNTIYF
>.|.|TRBJ2-7|TRBV10-3
TGTGCCATCAGTGGGGGACTCCCGGACAGCTCCTACGAGCAGTACTTC
CAISGGLPDSSYEQYF
>few|TRBD1|TRBJ2-1|TRBV7-2
TGTGCCAGCAGCCCCGACATATCGGGACAGGACAATGAGCAGTTCTTC
CASSPDISGQDNEQFF
>many|.|TRBJ1-2|TRBV27
TGTGCCAGCAGCCCAGGGGTTGGCTACACCTTC
CASSPGVGYTF
>.|.|TRBJ1-6|TRBV27
TGTGCCAGTGTGGGCTCCTATAATTCACCCCTCCACTTT
CASVGSYNSPLHF
>.|.|TRBJ2-5|TRBV5-1
TGCGCCAGCAGCTTCTACGCATCCCAAGAGACCCAGTACTTC
CASSFYASQETQYF
>few|TRBD2|TRBJ2-3|TRBV4-3
TGCGCCAGCAGTTATAGCGGGGGGTCTGCAGATACGCAGTATTTT
CASSYSGGSADTQYF
>few|TRBD1|TRBJ2-5|TRBV20-1
TGCAGTGCTATCGACGAAGGGACAGTACGCCAAGAGACCCAGTACTTC
CSAIDEGTVRQETQYF
>.|.|TRBJ2-3|TRBV25-1
TGTGCCAGCAGTGAGTCAGAACTCACAGATACGCAGTATTTT
CASSESELTDTQYF
>.|.|TRBJ2-1|TRBV20-1
TGCAGTGCTAGAGATCTAAGGGATATCCACAATGAGCAGTTCTTC
CSARDLRDIHNEQFF
>.|TRBD2|TRBJ2-2|TRBV7-8
TGTGCCAGCAGCCAACGACTAGCGGGGTACACCGGGGAGCTGTTTTTT
CASSQRLAGYTGELFF
>.|.|TRBJ2-7|TRBV6-1
TGTGCCAGCAGTGACCGAACCGGAGGGTCCTACGAGCAGTACTTC
CASSDRTGGSYEQYF
>.|.|TRBJ1-6|TRBV5-5
TGTGCCAGCAGCTTGGGGGGGACAATTGATAATTCACCCCTCCACTTT
CASSLGGTIDNSPLHF
>.|TRBD1|TRBJ1-4|TRBV4-1
TGCGTCAGCAGCCCTGCACAGGGGGCAACTAATGAAAAACTGTTTTTT
CVSSPAQGATNEKLFF
>.|.|TRBJ2-5|TRBV6-2/TRBV6-3
TGTGCCAGCAGCTCGAGACAGGTCATGGGTGAGACCCAGTACTTC
CASSSRQVMGETQYF
>.|TRBD2|TRBJ2-5|TRBV24-1
TGTGCCACCAGTGACGGGAGGAACGGGATCGGTGAGACCCAGTACTTC
CATSDGRNGIGETQYF
>few|.|TRBJ2-7|TRBV6-2/TRBV6-3
TGTGCCAGCAGTTTTCACGGGGGATATGAGCAGTACTTC
CASSFHGGYEQYF
>.|.|TRBJ2-7|TRBV6-5
TGTGCCAGCACTACCCGGCGGAGTTACGAGCAGTACTTC
CASTTRRSYEQYF
>few|.|TRBJ2-3|TRBV28
TGTGCCAGCGGGCAGGCAGATACGCAGTATTTT
CASGQADTQYF
>.|TRBD1|TRBJ1-1|TRBV29-1
TGCAGCGTCAACAGGGGGCCGCCCACTGAAGCTTTCTTT
CSVNRGPPTEAFF
>.|TRBD1|TRBJ1-1|TRBV29-1
TGCAGCGGTGACAGGGGGAGGACTGAAGCTTTCTTT
CSGDRGRTEAFF
>few|.|TRBJ2-7|TRBV7-2
TGTGCCAGCAGCTCCGACACAGGGAACGAGCAGTACTTC
CASSSDTGNEQYF
>few|TRBD1|TRBJ1-2|TRBV5-1
TGCGCCAGCAGCTTGGCTCTTTCATCGGACAGGGGATATGGCTACACCTTC
CASSLALSSDRGYGYTF
>.|.|TRBJ2-4|TRBV19
TGTGCCAGTAGTATTAGGGGCAAGGGGCTCGTCATTCAGTACTTC
CASSIRGKGLVIQYF
>.|.|TRBJ2-7|TRBV20-1
TGCAGTGCTAGAGATCTAGCGAAGTCCTACGAGCAGTACTTC
CSARDLAKSYEQYF
>.|.|TRBJ2-4|TRBV7-3
TGTGCCAGCAGCTTTGGGGGAAGACGCGCCAAAAACATTCAGTACTTC
CASSFGGRRAKNIQYF
>.|.|TRBJ2-3|TRBV14
TGTGCCAGCAAGGGGCAGGGGTGGGATACGCAGTATTTT
CASKGQGWDTQYF
>.|.|TRBJ1-5|TRBV20-1
TGCAGCACCGCCGCAGGGTCCAATCAGCCCCAGCATTTT
CSTAAGSNQPQHF